These T cell receptor beta chains were read from a single sample in a study of Graves' ophthalmopathy and Graves' hyperthyroidism. TCRdb recomputed calls from the multiplex PCR reads with MiXCR, one row per CDR3 protein. Of 23,000 or so distinct CDR3 sequences listed, roughly 50% are singletons. The sequenced sample consisted of peripheral blood. The receptors shown here come from an adult woman with stable Graves' hyperthyroidism. Each CDR3 is given with its conserved first and last residue. The order of the fields is J gene, clone size, D gene, V gene, CDR3 protein, CDR3 DNA. The D gene is left open where the match is weak. The size entry is marked missing in some rows and otherwise reads once, few, many or a size class.

>TRBJ2-7|.|TRBD2|TRBV6-1
CASSEGTSGRGEQYF
TGTGCCAGCAGTGAAGGGACTAGCGGGAGGGGGGAGCAGTACTTC
>TRBJ1-1|.|.|TRBV7-2
CASRPGEETEAFF
TGTGCCAGCCGTCCCGGCGAAGAGACTGAAGCTTTCTTT
>TRBJ2-1|.|TRBD2|TRBV7-3
CASSASGFAEQFF
TGTGCCAGCAGCGCTAGCGGGTTCGCTGAGCAGTTCTTC
>TRBJ2-7|medium-sized|.|TRBV7-9
CASSWDYEQYF
TGTGCCAGCAGCTGGGACTACGAGCAGTACTTC
>TRBJ1-1|medium-sized|TRBD1|TRBV7-9
CASSLARLEQGAFF
TGTGCCAGCAGCTTAGCGCGGCTCGAACAGGGGGCTTTCTTT
>TRBJ2-1|many|TRBD2|TRBV11-3
CASSSRLAGAYNEQFF
TGTGCCAGCAGCTCGAGACTAGCGGGAGCCTACAATGAGCAGTTCTTC
>TRBJ2-5|.|.|TRBV7-2
CASSLVRETQYF
TGTGCCAGCAGCTTAGTTCGGGAGACCCAGTACTTC
>TRBJ2-3|few|TRBD2|TRBV6-4
CASSDAPSGSTDTQYF
TGTGCCAGCAGTGACGCACCTAGCGGGAGCACAGATACGCAGTATTTT
>TRBJ2-7|.|TRBD2|TRBV12-3/TRBV12-4
CASSASGSFYEQYF
TGTGCCAGCAGTGCTAGCGGGAGTTTTTACGAGCAGTACTTC
>TRBJ1-3|.|.|TRBV2
CASRGRTSGNTIYF
TGTGCCAGCCGGGGACGTACCTCTGGAAACACCATATATTTT
>TRBJ2-7|.|.|TRBV7-2
CASSLALVSEQYF
TGTGCCAGCAGCTTAGCACTAGTTTCCGAGCAGTACTTC
>TRBJ2-1|.|.|TRBV7-9
CASSLGSLGEQFF
TGTGCCAGCAGCTTAGGTTCCTTAGGTGAGCAGTTCTTC
>TRBJ2-7|.|TRBD1|TRBV5-4
CASSWTGILEQYF
TGTGCCAGCAGCTGGACAGGGATCTTGGAGCAGTACTTC
>TRBJ1-1|.|TRBD1|TRBV10-3
CAIRGQGGTEAFF
TGTGCCATCAGAGGACAGGGTGGTACTGAAGCTTTCTTT
>TRBJ1-4|many|.|TRBV18
CASSPRRWGGEKLFF
TGTGCCAGCTCACCGAGGAGATGGGGCGGCGAAAAACTGTTTTTT
>TRBJ1-4|.|.|TRBV5-8
CASSNGQLATNEKLFF
TGTGCCAGCAGCAATGGACAGCTGGCAACTAATGAAAAACTGTTTTTT
>TRBJ2-2|.|.|TRBV9
CASSVEGGELFF
TGTGCCAGCAGCGTAGAGGGAGGGGAGCTGTTTTTT
>TRBJ2-5|many|TRBD2|TRBV28
CASSGERDPSAQYF
TGTGCCAGCAGTGGAGAGCGGGACCCGTCGGCCCAGTACTTC
>TRBJ2-1|many|TRBD2|TRBV27
CASTGLAGVSTYNEQFF
TGTGCCAGCACAGGACTAGCGGGAGTTTCAACCTACAATGAGCAGTTCTTC
>TRBJ2-1|many|.|TRBV27
CASSLIGSAVYNEQFF
TGTGCCAGCAGTTTAATAGGTAGCGCTGTATACAATGAGCAGTTCTTC
>TRBJ2-7|medium-sized|TRBD2|TRBV20-1
CSAQDPSGRLDEQYF
TGCAGTGCGCAGGACCCTAGCGGGAGATTGGACGAGCAGTACTTC
>TRBJ1-1|many|TRBD1|TRBV11-2
CASSLWTGRETEAFF
TGTGCCAGCAGCCTCTGGACAGGGAGGGAAACTGAAGCTTTCTTT
>TRBJ2-7|.|.|TRBV25-1
CARPDSYEQYF
TGTGCTAGGCCGGATTCCTACGAGCAGTACTTC
>TRBJ2-7|once|TRBD1|TRBV20-1
CSAIRQGGHEQYF
TGCAGTGCTATTAGACAGGGGGGCCACGAGCAGTACTTC
>TRBJ2-2|medium-sized|.|TRBV7-2
CASSIKRELNTGELFF
TGTGCCAGCAGCATTAAACGGGAATTAAACACCGGGGAGCTGTTTTTT
>TRBJ2-7|once|.|TRBV20-1
CSARGGWGGRGEQYF
TGCAGTGCTAGAGGTGGTTGGGGAGGACGGGGCGAGCAGTACTTC
>TRBJ2-1|.|.|TRBV11-1
CASSLGRTSYNEQFF
TGTGCCAGCAGCTTAGGTAGAACCTCCTACAATGAGCAGTTCTTC
>TRBJ2-7|once|.|TRBV11-1
CASSLSELVFSSYEQYF
TGTGCCAGCAGCCTCTCGGAACTAGTTTTTAGCTCCTACGAGCAGTACTTC
>TRBJ2-1|.|.|TRBV7-3
CASRVGGPNTEQFF
TGTGCCAGCAGGGTAGGGGGTCCGAACACTGAGCAGTTCTTC
>TRBJ1-2|few|.|TRBV2
CASSGDSNYGYTF
TGTGCCAGCAGTGGTGACAGTAACTATGGCTACACCTTC
>TRBJ1-4|many|.|TRBV6-5
CASSYSGREEKLFF
TGTGCCAGCAGTTACTCGGGCAGGGAGGAAAAACTGTTTTTT
>TRBJ2-7|medium-sized|.|TRBV9
CASSVALGTTYEQYF
TGTGCCAGCAGCGTAGCTTTGGGAACGACCTACGAGCAGTACTTC
>TRBJ2-1|.|TRBD2|TRBV20-1
CSASSYGTRNNEQFF
TGCAGTGCCAGCAGTTACGGGACTAGAAACAATGAGCAGTTCTTC
>TRBJ2-3|.|.|TRBV7-3
CASSLTLADTQYF
TGTGCCAGCAGCTTAACGTTGGCAGATACGCAGTATTTT